This entry features one TCR beta chain sequence. This sample was taken from a study of blood T cell repertoires in COVID-19. Study details: The United States, Italy and Spain supplied acute and convalescent COVID-19 samples. The analysed material was cDNA or gDNA that came from T cells, B-cell-depleted T cells, or PBMCs.

The V end was cut by 4 bases, the J end by 5 bases, with 9 bases between. The CDR3 extends over 12 amino acids. In germline, CDR1 is WSHSY, CDR2 SAAADI. In the original processing: The assay estimated nucleated cells by amplifying reference gene primers. The assay was immunoSEQ multiplex PCR, and TCRdb's table has in-frame clones only and misses some. For V, J and clone size, that table is used; D and trimming come from the DNA. Of about 130,000 clones listed, approximately 70% were seen once; the top ten hold around 2%. The receptor was derived from a woman between 65 and 79 years old with acute or convalescent COVID-19. This sequence joins TRBV10-2 and TRBJ2-7; no clear D. Input material: peripheral blood. CDR3 in amino acids: CASSGSLNEQYF. CDR3 DNA sequence: TGCGCCAGCAGTGGTAGCCTGAACGAGCAGTACTTC.